This passage covers 19 T cell receptor beta chains from one sample sequenced in a study of identifying expanded T cells in peripheral blood (dated by TCRdb to between 2018 and 2021). The receptor library was made with the immunoSEQ multiplex PCR assay. TCRdb carries this immuneACCESS record with in-frame sequences only. Its versions omit some clonotypes, under half of them owing to an unresolved V gene in the studies checked, with the rest unexplained. The sample table lists tens of thousands of clones, about 91% of them with a count of one. Of the sample, roughly 4% falls within the top ten clones. The specimen sequenced was blood. These receptors originate from a person aged 18 to 70 in good health.

The gene calls are TRBV9 and TRBJ2-1; D uncertain. CDR1 is SGDLS, CDR2 YYNGEE, per germline. V lost 4 bases to trimming and J lost 9 bases, with 8 bases between them. The CDR3 loop spans 11 amino acids. The CDR3, as DNA: TGTGCCAGCAGCTCCTATGCTGAGCAGTTCTTC. This codes for CASSSYAEQFF.

The chain carries TRBV5-4 and TRBJ2-4, with 8 bases that match TRBD2. CDR1 SGHNT and CDR2 YYREEE come from the germline V gene (reference sequence). J was trimmed by 1 base and V by 0 bases; bases with no gene match: 0. The CDR3 has 15 amino acids. CDR3 loop: CASSLGTSAKNIQYF. The CDR3 coding sequence is TGTGCCAGCAGCTTGGGGACTAGCGCCAAAAACATTCAGTACTTC.

The gene calls are TRBV5-1 and TRBJ1-2; 10 nucleotides line up with TRBD1. CDR1 and CDR2 from the germline V gene are SGHRS and YFSETQ. J was trimmed by 8 bases and V by 4 bases; bases with no gene match: 8. The CDR3 has 14 amino acids. DNA of the CDR3: TGCGCCAGCAGCCTTTGGGGGACAGGGGAAGGCTACACCTTC. The encoded protein is CASSLWGTGEGYTF.

The rearrangement uses TRBV28 and TRBJ1-3; D might be TRBD1 (5 bases). The germline CDR1 and CDR2 sequences are MDHEN and SYDVKM. Deletions cut 1 base from V and 4 bases from J, with 11 bases between. This CDR3 is built from 15 residues. CDR3 sequence (DNA): TGTGCCAGCAGTTTATTCCAGGGTGGCGGAAACACCATATATTTT. It yields the protein CASSLFQGGGNTIYF.

This chain uses TRBV15 with TRBJ2-7, with TRBD2 identical over 9 bases. Germline V lookup: CDR1 LNHNV, CDR2 YYDKDF (reference sequence). Trimming cost V 8 bases and J 5 bases; bases outside gene matches: 7. The CDR3 is 13 residues long. The CDR3 here is CATGLAGGDEQYF. The CDR3 region has the DNA TGTGCCACCGGTTTGGCGGGAGGGGACGAGCAGTACTTC.

The chain joins TRBV5-8 to TRBJ2-7; D could derive from TRBD1 or TRBD2 (5 bases each). Trimming removed 0 bases from V and 3 bases from J, with 16 bases in between. This CDR3 region has 16 residues. CDR1 and CDR2 (germline): SGHTS, YDEGEE. CDR3 amino acids: CASSLAGWDGRYEQYF. The CDR3 coding sequence is TGTGCCAGCAGCTTGGCCGGCTGGGACGGACGCTACGAGCAGTACTTC.

The V call is TRBV6-5, the J call TRBJ2-1; D unresolved. V lost 4 bases and J lost 7, with 17 bases in between. The V gene's germline CDR1 is MNHEY and CDR2 SVGAGI. This CDR3 has 15 amino acids. The CDR3 spells CASSLVGLTRNEQFF. In DNA form, the CDR3 reads TGTGCCAGCAGTTTGGTCGGTCTGACGCGAAATGAGCAGTTCTTC.

This chain uses TRBV6-5 with TRBJ1-1, with D maybe TRBD1 (5 bases). The V end lost 0 bases, the J end lost 4 bases, and 9 bases lay between the germline ends. This CDR3 region has 14 residues. From germline, CDR1 is MNHEY and CDR2 SVGAGI. The CDR3 bases are TGTGCCAGCAGTTACTCGTACGGGGGCACTGAAGCTTTCTTT. Protein sequence: CASSYSYGGTEAFF.

The chain combines TRBV18 with TRBJ2-7, with 10 bases aligning to TRBD2. The J segment lost 7 bases and the V segment lost 4 bases, leaving 10 bases of the junction unmatched. This CDR3 spans 15 amino acids. Germline V gene data show CDR1 as KGHSH and CDR2 as LQKENI. The DNA of the CDR3 is TGTGCCAGCTCACAGCCAGCGGGAGGGCCGGGGGAGCAGTACTTC. Residues: CASSQPAGGPGEQYF.

This clone was recorded once. The rearrangement uses TRBV5-1 and TRBJ2-3; D might be TRBD2 (6 bases). Germline CDR1 reads SGHRS; CDR2 reads YFSETQ. This CDR3 has 14 amino acids. Trimming removed 6 bases from V and 5 bases from J, with 16 bases in between. The CDR3 here is CASIPTGAEDTQYF. The CDR3 nucleotides are TGCGCCAGCATCCCCACGGGAGCCGAAGATACGCAGTATTTT.

The J gene is TRBJ1-4, the V gene TRBV2; D might be TRBD1 (5 bases). This CDR3 is built from 13 residues. V was shortened by 5 bases and J by 4 bases, with 8 bases between the two germline ends. Per germline, CDR1 SNHLY and CDR2 FYNNEI. The CDR3 DNA reads as TGTGCCAGCAGTACAGGAAATAATGAAAAACTGTTTTTT. It codes for CASSTGNNEKLFF.

The chain carries TRBV7-9 and TRBJ2-7; maybe TRBD1 (5 bases). V lost 3 bases to trimming and J lost 0 bases, with 12 bases between them. This CDR3 has 15 residues. Germline V gives CDR1 SEHNR, CDR2 FQNEAQ (reference sequence). CDR3 nucleotide sequence: TGTGCCAGCAGCTTCAAAGACAGTCCCTCCTACGAGCAGTACTTC. Protein product: CASSFKDSPSYEQYF.

This CDR3 is CASSRTGESYEQYF. In nucleotides, the CDR3 is TGTGCCAGCAGCCGGACAGGGGAGTCCTACGAGCAGTACTTC. V is TRBV6-6 and J is TRBJ2-7; TRBD1 agrees at 9 bases. V lost 6 bases and J lost 1; bases outside the gene matches: 4. The CDR3 totals 14 residues. Germline assignment: CDR1 MNHNY and CDR2 SVGAGI (reference sequence).

V is TRBV28 and J is TRBJ2-1; 11 bases map to TRBD2. The CDR3 has 15 residues. Looked up from germline, CDR1 is MDHEN and CDR2 is SYDVKM. Trimming removed 6 bases from V and 6 bases from J; junction bases left unmatched: 7. The CDR3 DNA follows: TGTGCCAGCAGCCTAGCGGGAGGCGGGCGCAATGAGCAGTTCTTC. Its translation is CASSLAGGGRNEQFF. Drawing the rest from reference TRBV28 and TRBJ2-1, the complete variable domain is DVKVTQSSRYLVKRTGEKVFLECVQDMDHENMFWYRQDPGLGLRLIYFSYDVKMKEKGDIPEGYSVSREKKERFSLILESASTNQTSMYLCASSLAGGGRNEQFFGPGTRLTVL.

The chain employs TRBV19 and TRBJ2-1; 9 positions agree with TRBD2. This CDR3 comprises 15 residues. Germline values: CDR1 LNHDA, CDR2 SQIVND (reference sequence). With 5 bases clipped from V and 7 bases from J, the junction kept 9 bases outside the gene matches. CDR3 amino acids: CASSHSGSLPNEQFF. The CDR3, as DNA: TGTGCCAGTAGTCATAGCGGGAGTCTTCCTAATGAGCAGTTCTTC.

V usage is TRBV5-1 and J usage is TRBJ1-3; D is undetermined. This CDR3 spans 15 amino acids. V was clipped by 0 bases and J by 0 bases, with 7 bases between them. Germline V CDR1 and CDR2: SGHRS, YFSETQ. Written as DNA, the CDR3 is TGCGCCAGCAGCTTGGATCCGGGCTCTGGAAACACCATATATTTT. Amino acid sequence: CASSLDPGSGNTIYF.

The rearrangement joins TRBV7-9 to TRBJ2-5, with D tentatively TRBD2 (5 bases). The germline CDR1 and CDR2 sequences are SEHNR and FQNEAQ (reference sequence). Trimming left V 1 base short and J 5 bases short, with 11 bases between. CDR3 length equals 14 residues. As DNA, the CDR3 is TGTGCCAGCAGCTTAGTAGACGGCGGGGAGACCCAGTACTTC. This gives the protein CASSLVDGGETQYF.

This chain uses TRBV6-5 with TRBJ1-1; D is unresolved. The CDR3 loop spans 11 amino acids. Germline V lookup: CDR1 MNHEY, CDR2 SVGAGI. V gave up 5 bases and J gave up 3 bases, with 4 bases separating them. CDR3 coding DNA: TGTGCCAGCAGTAGGGACACTGAAGCTTTCTTT. Translated: CASSRDTEAFF.

The chain joins TRBV5-1 to TRBJ2-7; possibly TRBD2 for D (5 bases). The V end was cut by 5 bases, the J end by 4 bases, with 13 bases between. The germline gives CDR1 SGHRS, CDR2 YFSETQ. The CDR3 is 13 amino acids. The DNA of the CDR3 is TGCGCCAGCAGTCAAAACTCGGGATACGAGCAGTACTTC. Its translation: CASSQNSGYEQYF.